The 7 T cell receptor beta chains listed next were all sequenced from one sample in a study of T-cell reconstitution after alpha-beta-depleted transplantation in children (dated by TCRdb to about 2016). Receptor amplification or capture employed PCR. The sample was run on an Illumina HiSeq 2500. Molecular barcoding was employed in the preparation of TCR libraries, with unique molecular identifiers being used to normalize TCRbeta repertoire quantification. TCRdb reanalyzed the raw reads on its own, using fastp at Q25 for trimming and MiXCR for clone calling, and kept in-frame beta chains. CDR3 protein duplicates are merged, each entry listing the most common genes and DNA. The sample records roughly 610,000 distinct CDR3 sequences, roughly a tenth of which are singletons. The ten largest clones add up to around 4% of the sample. Sequences were derived from PBMCs from the stem cell graft donor, sampled from the stem cell graft. These receptors were taken from a human donor who donated a stem cell graft to a child with acute myeloid leukemia.

The sample holds a few counts of this clonotype. The V and J genes are TRBV7-3 and TRBJ1-6; D is perhaps TRBD1 (5 bases). V shed 1 base and J shed 8 bases, with 9 bases lying between them. Germline V lookup: CDR1 SGHTA, CDR2 FQGTGA. The CDR3 is 14 amino acids. CDR3 in DNA: TGTGCCAGCAGCTTAAAAGCGGGGCATTCACCCCTCCACTTT. Protein: CASSLKAGHSPLHF.

A remark on this clonotype: A read error is possible here, since a much larger clone lies one base away. V usage is TRBV29-1 and J usage is TRBJ2-3; D gene ambiguous. Germline CDR1 reads SQVTM; CDR2 reads ANQGSEA. Trimming cost V 0 bases and J 5 bases, with 15 bases left between them. The CDR3 contains 15 residues. The DNA for the CDR3 is TGCAGCGTTGAAGAAGCCAGTGTGTTTGGAGATACGCAGTATTTT. Its translation is CSVEEASVFGDTQYF.

This clonotype appeared a few times. The chain combines TRBV7-9 with TRBJ1-2, with TRBD1 as a possible D gene (6 bases). The V gene lost 4 bases and the J gene lost 6 bases, with 21 bases spanning the gap. The CDR3 is 16 amino acids. Germline V gene sequence: CDR1 SEHNR, CDR2 FQNEAQ (reference sequence). In DNA, the CDR3 is TGTGCCAGCAGCTCGAACAGGGAGGCCCGAGTGGATGGCTACACCTTC. The encoded protein is CASSSNREARVDGYTF.

This clonotype was detected only a few times. V is TRBV24-1 and J is TRBJ2-7, with D uncertain. Per germline, CDR1 KGHDR and CDR2 SFDVKD. The CDR3 runs 12 residues. The V end was cut by 3 bases, the J end by 4 bases, with 6 bases between. CDR3 nucleotide sequence: TGTGCCACCAGTGATGTCGGGTACGAGCAGTACTTC. It translates to CATSDVGYEQYF.

This clonotype was counted many times. V gene TRBV12-3 or TRBV12-4 combines with J gene TRBJ2-1, with D possibly matching TRBD1 (5 bases). V lost 2 bases and J 7 bases, leaving 12 bases between the germline ends. This CDR3 is built from 14 residues. CDR3 DNA sequence: TGTGCCAGCAGTTTACCTACAGGATCGAATGAGCAGTTCTTC. Its protein product is CASSLPTGSNEQFF.

This clonotype was counted a few times. This chain connects TRBV7-2 to TRBJ2-7; D call uncertain. Trimming took off 3 bases at V and 5 bases at J, with 8 bases between the two ends. The CDR3 consists of 12 residues. Germline V CDR1 and CDR2: SGHTA, FQGNSA. CDR3 protein: CASSFFQNEQYF. The CDR3 DNA follows: TGTGCCAGCAGCTTTTTCCAAAACGAGCAGTACTTC.

This clonotype was recorded a few times. J is TRBJ1-2 and V is TRBV7-2; 9 bases align to TRBD1. The J segment lost 3 bases and the V segment lost 5 bases, leaving 10 bases of the junction unmatched. This CDR3 has 16 amino acids. Germline V gene sequence: CDR1 SGHTA, CDR2 FQGNSA. The chain's CDR3 is CASSTRRQGDYYGYTF. CDR3 in DNA: TGTGCCAGCAGCACTAGAAGACAGGGGGATTACTATGGCTACACCTTC.